A single T cell receptor beta chain is shown here with its context. Its antigen is as yet unknown. The sample belongs to a study of CD8+ T cells in alopecia areata. General study results and limits: Because one nonresponder was included, the link of baseline CD8+ expansion to response is considered uncertain.

Trimming left V 0 bases short and J 4 bases short, with 7 bases between. Germline CDR1 LNHNV, CDR2 YYDKDF (reference sequence). This CDR3 is built from 13 residues. Regarding treatment: oral pan-JAK inhibitor, 5-10 mg twice daily. Reverse transcription of extracted RNA yielded cDNA, which provided the sequencing template. The table came from immunoSEQ multiplex PCR; TCRdb's copy has only in-frame clones and leaves some out. The table lists 150,000 to 200,000 clones, roughly 70% of them singletons. Material: CD4+ T cells sorted from blood, obtained around week 50, from a patient treated with tofacitinib. This sequence originates from a human donor with alopecia areata. The J gene is TRBJ2-7, the V gene TRBV15; D is ambiguous. CDR3 loop: CATSRDPRYEQYF. The DNA for the CDR3 is TGTGCCACCAGCAGAGATCCCAGATACGAGCAGTACTTC.